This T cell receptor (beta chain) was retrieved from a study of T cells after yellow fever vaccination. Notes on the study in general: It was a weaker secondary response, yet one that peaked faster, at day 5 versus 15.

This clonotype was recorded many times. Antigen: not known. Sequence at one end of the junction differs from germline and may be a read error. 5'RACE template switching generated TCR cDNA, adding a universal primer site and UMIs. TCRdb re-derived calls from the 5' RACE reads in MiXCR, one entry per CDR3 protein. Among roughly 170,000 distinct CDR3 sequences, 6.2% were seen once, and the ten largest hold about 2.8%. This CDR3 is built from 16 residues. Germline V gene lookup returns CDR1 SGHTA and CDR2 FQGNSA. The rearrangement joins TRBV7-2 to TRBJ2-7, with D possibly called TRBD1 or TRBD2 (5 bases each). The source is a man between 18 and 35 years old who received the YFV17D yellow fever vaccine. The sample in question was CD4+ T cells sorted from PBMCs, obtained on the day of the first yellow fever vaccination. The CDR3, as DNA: TGTGCCAGCAGCCTAGCCGCCGGGCAGGGTACCTACGAGCAGTACTTC. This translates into CASSLAAGQGTYEQYF.